This T cell receptor (beta chain) originates from a study of cytomegalovirus exposure and HLA in healthy donors. Note on this clone: Its antigen is currently unknown.

The CDR3 is 14 residues long. V shed 6 bases, J shed 4 bases, and the junction held 8 bases outside the gene matches. Germline V gene lookup returns CDR1 WSHSY and CDR2 SAAADI. Libraries were prepared by immunoSEQ multiplex PCR; TCRdb keeps only in-frame clonotypes and omits some of them. The repertoire holds more than 200,000 clones, with 90% as singletons. Study outcomes and limitations: The investigators catalogued 150 or so TCR beta chains as cytomegalovirus-associated.

Sequenced input: PBMCs. The sequence was collected from a woman in her thirties in good health and CMV-seronegative. This chain connects TRBV10-2 to TRBJ1-1; 7 bases line up with TRBD1. CDR3 protein: CASRDGTASTEAFF. CDR3 in DNA: TGCGCCAGCAGGGACGGGACAGCGAGCACTGAAGCTTTCTTT.